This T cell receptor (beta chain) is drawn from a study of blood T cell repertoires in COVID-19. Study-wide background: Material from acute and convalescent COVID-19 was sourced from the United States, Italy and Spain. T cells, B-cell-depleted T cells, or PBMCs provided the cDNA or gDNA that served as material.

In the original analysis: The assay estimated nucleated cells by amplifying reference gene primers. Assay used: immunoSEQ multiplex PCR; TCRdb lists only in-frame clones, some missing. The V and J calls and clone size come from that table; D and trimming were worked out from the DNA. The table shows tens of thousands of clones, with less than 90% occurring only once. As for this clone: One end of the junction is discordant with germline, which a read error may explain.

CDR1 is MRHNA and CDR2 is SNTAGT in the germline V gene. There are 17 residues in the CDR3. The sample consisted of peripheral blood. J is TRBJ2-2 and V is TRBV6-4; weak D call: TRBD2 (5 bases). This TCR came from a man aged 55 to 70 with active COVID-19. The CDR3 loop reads CASNDDRRSPVTGELFF. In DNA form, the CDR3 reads TGTGCCAGCAATGACGACCGGAGGTCTCCCGTTACCGGGGAGCTGTTTTTT.